One and the same sample provided the 3 T cell receptor beta chains below, sequenced in a study of identical twins. TCRdb redid the calling of the 5' RACE reads with MiXCR, one entry per CDR3 protein. Of about 150,000 distinct CDR3 sequences in the sample, 3.5% were seen once. Sequenced material: memory T cells sorted from blood. The source is a man aged 18 to 30 in good health.

This clonotype was recorded at least ten times. This chain links TRBV7-9 with TRBJ2-7, with D hard to call. This CDR3 has 15 amino acids. Trimming removed 0 bases at V and 0 bases at J, with 9 bases between. Germline V lookup: CDR1 SEHNR, CDR2 FQNEAQ (reference sequence). The CDR3 DNA is TGTGCCAGCAGCTTAGCCCCAGGAAACTCCTACGAGCAGTACTTC. Residues: CASSLAPGNSYEQYF.

In this sample, this clonotype turned up many times. The V gene is TRBV14, the J gene TRBJ2-5, with D possibly matching TRBD1 (6 bases). Trimming cost V 4 bases and J 5 bases, with 17 bases left between them. Germline assignment: CDR1 SGHDN and CDR2 FVKESK. The CDR3 is 15 amino acids. The CDR3 is CASSPMTGREETQYF. As DNA, the CDR3 is TGTGCCAGCAGCCCCATGACAGGTAGAGAGGAGACCCAGTACTTC.

This clonotype was seen at least ten times. V and J are TRBV12-3 or TRBV12-4 and TRBJ2-3, with D possibly being TRBD2 (5 bases). Trimming took off 5 bases at V and 6 bases at J, with 12 bases between the two ends. This CDR3 has 13 amino acids. The DNA of the CDR3 is TGTGCCAGCAGTGCGGGCCCCAGGGATACGCAGTATTTT. Its protein product is CASSAGPRDTQYF.